This T cell receptor beta chain was recovered during a study of CD8 T cells in Susac syndrome. cDNA came from approximately 0.5 to 1 ug RNA primed by random hexamers. TCR beta CDR3 was amplified by immunoSEQ multiplex PCR. This amplification extended across 54 Vbeta and 13 Jbeta segments. TCRdb processed the immunoSEQ multiplex PCR reads anew with MiXCR; each CDR3 protein has one entry. The repertoire includes some 220,000 distinct CDR3 sequences, 95% of them detected once, and less than 0.095% sits in the top ten. Per germline, CDR1 GTSNPN and CDR2 SVGIG (reference sequence). The CDR3 runs 13 residues. V lost 2 bases and J lost 3, with 10 bases in between. The authors carried out high-throughput sequencing of TCR beta. They applied it to CD8+ and CD4+ T cells obtained from blood. Control patients had untreated stable or active relapsing-remitting multiple sclerosis by revised McDonald criteria. FACS was used to enrich TEMRA cells, whereas the CD8+ and CD4+ T cells were obtained by negative isolation.

Specimen: CD4+ T cells from PBMCs. The rearrangement links TRBV30 to TRBJ1-2, with D hard to call. The sequence was obtained from a human donor with multiple sclerosis. CDR3 bases: TGTGCCTGGAGTCGCGGGATCGACTATGGCTACACCTTC. Its translation: CAWSRGIDYGYTF.